This passage covers 7 T cell receptor beta chains from one sample sequenced in a study of OX40 agonist ivuxolimab in advanced cancers. Here immunoSEQ multiplex PCR was the method, and the copy in TCRdb shows in-frame clones only, minus some. Of tens of thousands of clones in the sample, roughly four fifths are singletons; the top ten hold 3.4%. Material: CD4+ or CD8+ T cells sorted from blood, obtained in a trial of the OX40 agonist ivuxolimab. These receptors originate from an adult with an advanced solid tumor such as melanoma, head and neck, liver or kidney cancer.

The chain combines TRBV7-3 with TRBJ1-2; 8 nucleotides align to TRBD1. V lost 5 bases, J lost 8 bases, and 13 bases stayed unmatched. This CDR3 has 15 amino acids. The germline gives CDR1 SGHTA, CDR2 FQGTGA. CDR3 protein: CASSIPSQGAHGYTF. In DNA, the CDR3 is TGTGCCAGCAGCATTCCATCTCAGGGGGCTCACGGCTACACCTTC.

In its sample, this clone was seen a few times. The chain combines TRBV29-1 with TRBJ2-7; 7 bases are a match to TRBD2. Germline CDR1 and CDR2: SQVTM and ANQGSEA. J was trimmed by 6 bases and V by 2 bases; bases with no gene match: 7. The CDR3 is 13 amino acids. The CDR3 DNA reads as TGCAGCGTTGAAAAGCGGGGCGTAAGCGAGCAGTACTTC. It specifies CSVEKRGVSEQYF.

The DNA for the CDR3 is TGTGCCAGCTACCTCTCTGGGGCCAACGTCCTGACTTTC. It encodes CASYLSGANVLTF. The V call is TRBV7-8, the J call TRBJ2-6; D is undetermined. The CDR3 length is 13 residues. Germline V CDR1 and CDR2: SGHVS, FQNEAQ. Trimming pared 8 bases from V and 0 bases from J, leaving 5 bases between. Full variable domain (outside the CDR3, taken from reference TRBV7-8 and TRBJ2-6): GAGVSQSPRYKVAKRGQDVALRCDPISGHVSLFWYQQALGQGPEFLTYFQNEAQLDKSGLPSDRFFAERPEGSVSTLKIQRTQQEDSAVYLCASYLSGANVLTFGAGSRLTVL.

The genes are TRBV19 and TRBJ1-6; D perhaps matches TRBD1 (6 bases). Trimming removed 6 bases from V and 7 bases from J, with 19 bases in between. The CDR3 sequence is 16 residues long. The germline CDR1 and CDR2 sequences are LNHDA and SQIVND (reference sequence). The DNA for the CDR3 is TGTGCCAGTAGCACTAATCTACAGGGCCTCAATTCACCCCTCCACTTT. Amino acids: CASSTNLQGLNSPLHF.

Written as DNA, the CDR3 is TGTGCCAGCAGTCGGGGACTAGCGGGGCCAAGGGAGACCCAGTACTTC. It specifies CASSRGLAGPRETQYF. The chain has TRBV25-1 and TRBJ2-5; 13 positions match TRBD2. The J segment lost 5 bases and the V segment lost 5 bases, leaving 8 bases of the junction unmatched. The CDR3 has 16 amino acids. CDR1 is MGHDK and CDR2 is SYGVNS in the germline V gene.

This chain uses TRBV5-1 with TRBJ2-2, with 8 bases matching TRBD1. In germline, CDR1 is SGHRS, CDR2 YFSETQ. The CDR3 has 15 amino acids. V lost 7 bases and J lost 5; bases outside the gene matches: 10. CDR3 protein: CASQATGVGTGELFF. The CDR3 bases are TGCGCCAGCCAAGCGACAGGGGTTGGGACCGGGGAGCTGTTTTTT. Full variable domain (rest looked up from reference TRBV5-1 and TRBJ2-2): KAGVTQTPRYLIKTRGQQVTLSCSPISGHRSVSWYQQTPGQGLQFLFEYFSETQRNKGNFPGRFSGRQFSNSRSEMNVSTLELGDSALYLCASQATGVGTGELFFGEGSRLTVL.

The count of this clone is one. The V call is TRBV6-1, the J call TRBJ1-2; TRBD1 aligns across 8 bases. The CDR3 length is 15 residues. CDR1 is MNHNS, CDR2 SASEGT, per germline. With V trimmed by 1 base and J by 5 bases, 6 bases remained unmatched. The CDR3: CASSEGDRWAYGYTF. In DNA, the CDR3 is TGTGCCAGCAGTGAAGGGGACAGGTGGGCATATGGCTACACCTTC.